This entry lists 32 T cell receptor beta chains sequenced from one sample in a study of T cell repertoires in cytomegalovirus infection (dated by TCRdb to the late 2010s). For these TCRs, the target antigens are not known. Reads for this sample came from an Illumina HiSeq 1500. TCRdb took the public reads, trimmed them with fastp at Q25, ran MiXCR for clone calling and kept in-frame beta chains. Rows are unified per CDR3 protein, each entry keeping the most common DNA and genes. For this sample the table gives some 700,000 distinct CDR3 sequences, of which around 31% were detected only once. The leading ten clones occupy 15% to 20% of the sample. According to the study, the label for this sample's treatment or condition signals: in vitro stimulation with specific CMV peptide epitopes to enrich CMV-specific T cells. The source was cultured PBMCs, collected from culture after CMV antigen stimulation. Source of these receptors: a human donor in good health (CMV status not recorded). Some clones in this sample may be carry-over from other donors' samples.

The chain has TRBV6-6 and TRBJ2-7; 7 nucleotides match TRBD1. Per the germline V gene, CDR1 is MNHNY and CDR2 is SVGAGI (reference sequence). V trimming: 4 bases; J trimming: 3 bases; junction bases outside the gene matches: 9. This CDR3 has 15 residues. CDR3 in DNA: TGTGCCAGCAGTTTTGACAGGGCTCCAGTCTACGAGCAGTACTTC. Protein product: CASSFDRAPVYEQYF.

This rearrangement joins TRBV20-1 to TRBJ1-1; D ambiguous. The CDR3 totals 11 residues. Trimming took 0 bases from V and 5 from J, leaving 4 bases between them. Germline V gene sequence: CDR1 DFQATT, CDR2 SNEGSKA (reference sequence). Here the CDR3 DNA reads TGCAGTGCTAGAGAACGGACTGAAGCTTTCTTT. Translated, it gives CSARERTEAFF.

This chain joins TRBV2 and TRBJ1-5, with 7 positions matching TRBD1. The CDR3 has 14 amino acids. Germline V gene data show CDR1 as SNHLY and CDR2 as FYNNEI. The V segment lost 8 bases and the J segment 4 bases; nucleotides outside the gene matches: 8. The CDR3 spells CASRRDSQNQPQHF. The CDR3 bases are TGTGCCAGCCGCCGGGACAGTCAAAATCAGCCCCAGCATTTT.

The chain links TRBV6-2 or TRBV6-3 to TRBJ2-1, with TRBD2 matching over 11 bases. V lost 4 bases to trimming and J lost 0 bases; unmatched junction nucleotides: 20. Per the germline V gene, CDR1 is MNHEY and CDR2 is SVGEGT. CDR3 length: 22 amino acids. The CDR3 nucleotides read TGTGCCAGCAGTTCCGAGGTCCTAGCGGGGGGCTCCATAAAACGCTCCTACAATGAGCAGTTCTTC. This sequence encodes CASSSEVLAGGSIKRSYNEQFF.

This clonotype was counted a few times. The chain uses TRBV6-5 and TRBJ2-3; D unclear. Germline CDR1 reads MNHEY; CDR2 reads SVGAGI. Trimming cost V 7 bases and J 9 bases, with 11 bases left between them. The CDR3 contains 11 residues. The CDR3 protein is CASTRDGTQYF. The DNA of the CDR3 is TGTGCCAGCACCCGAGACGGAACGCAGTATTTT.

The table lists this clonotype with many counts. This chain connects TRBV7-2 to TRBJ1-6; TRBD1 agrees at 9 bases. Trimming cost V 5 bases and J 7 bases; bases outside gene matches: 6. CDR3 length equals 15 residues. Per the germline V gene, CDR1 is SGHTA and CDR2 is FQGNSA. In nucleotides, the CDR3 is TGTGCCAGCAGCCCGGGACAGGGTATGAATTCACCCCTCCACTTT. It encodes CASSPGQGMNSPLHF.

This clonotype was seen a few times. The genes are TRBV2 and TRBJ1-5, with D perhaps matching TRBD1 (5 bases). The CDR3 consists of 14 residues. Germline V CDR1 and CDR2: SNHLY, FYNNEI. V was trimmed by 6 bases and J by 0 bases, leaving 9 bases between them. The CDR3 region is CASRRDGSNQPQHF. The CDR3, as DNA: TGTGCCAGCAGAAGGGACGGTAGCAATCAGCCCCAGCATTTT.

The chain combines TRBV7-7 with TRBJ2-5; D is unresolved. The CDR3 spans 14 residues. The V and J ends lost 4 bases and 3 bases respectively, with 12 bases between them. Per germline, CDR1 SSHAT and CDR2 FNYEAQ (reference sequence). Here the CDR3 reads CASSWGPGEETQYF. CDR3 DNA: TGTGCCAGCAGCTGGGGTCCCGGAGAAGAGACCCAGTACTTC.

This chain connects TRBV6-6 to TRBJ2-1; 7 bases line up with TRBD2. The CDR3 covers 18 residues. CDR1 and CDR2 (germline): MNHNY, SVGAGI (reference sequence). V lost 0 bases and J lost 4; bases outside the gene matches: 12. CDR3 sequence (DNA): TGTGCCAGCAGTTACTCGAGTAAAGTTAGCGGGTCGTACAATGAGCAGTTCTTC. This gives the protein CASSYSSKVSGSYNEQFF.

J is TRBJ2-1 and V is TRBV6-8, with D uncertain. The CDR3 is made up of 11 amino acids. Germline CDR1 MNHGY, CDR2 SAAAGT. Trimming took 8 bases from V and 8 from J, leaving 10 bases between them. This CDR3 is CASVDIHEQFF. CDR3 in DNA: TGTGCCAGCGTAGATATCCATGAGCAGTTCTTC.

This clonotype was counted only a few times. The chain combines TRBV7-8 with TRBJ2-3; 10 bases line up with TRBD2. Looked up from germline, CDR1 is SGHVS and CDR2 is FQNEAQ. The trim removed 4 bases at V and 6 bases at J, leaving 10 bases unmatched. The CDR3 consists of 16 residues. This chain's CDR3 is CASSSNVRGLADTQYF. Written as DNA, the CDR3 is TGTGCCAGCAGCTCCAATGTGAGGGGACTAGCGGATACGCAGTATTTT. Combining the CDR3 with reference TRBV7-8 and TRBJ2-3 gives the whole variable domain GAGVSQSPRYKVAKRGQDVALRCDPISGHVSLFWYQQALGQGPEFLTYFQNEAQLDKSGLPSDRFFAERPEGSVSTLKIQRTQQEDSAVYLCASSSNVRGLADTQYFGPGTRLTVL.

This clonotype came up a few times. The chain combines TRBV6-5 with TRBJ2-7; the match to TRBD2 covers 7 bases. Trimming removed 8 bases from V and 7 bases from J; junction bases left unmatched: 2. The CDR3 spans 10 residues. CDR1 MNHEY and CDR2 SVGAGI come from the germline V gene. The DNA of the CDR3 is TGTGCCAGCGGGAGGGTAGAGCAGTACTTC. Amino acid sequence: CASGRVEQYF.

V gene TRBV5-4 combines with J gene TRBJ1-4; no definite D call. Germline CDR1 SGHNT, CDR2 YYREEE (reference sequence). V lost 4 bases and J lost 4, with 8 bases in between. The CDR3 is made up of 13 amino acids. The CDR3, as DNA: TGTGCCAGCAGCGTGCGGGTTAATGAAAAACTGTTTTTT. This encodes CASSVRVNEKLFF.

This clonotype showed up just a few times. This chain joins TRBV28 and TRBJ2-3; 7 nucleotides agree with TRBD2. Per the germline V gene, CDR1 is MDHEN and CDR2 is SYDVKM. This CDR3 has 16 residues. V lost 6 bases and J lost 5; bases outside the gene matches: 14. DNA for the CDR3: TGTGCCAGCAGCCCTTCCCCGAGACTAGCAATAGATACGCAGTATTTT. Its translation is CASSPSPRLAIDTQYF.

This rearrangement joins TRBV27 to TRBJ2-7; D is unresolved. The V gene's germline CDR1 is MNHEY and CDR2 SMNVEV (reference sequence). The V end was cut by 3 bases, the J end by 9 bases, with 12 bases between. The CDR3 is 12 residues long. The CDR3 loop reads CASSFPAGVQYF. The CDR3 region has the DNA TGTGCCAGCAGTTTCCCGGCTGGGGTGCAGTACTTC.

This chain uses TRBV7-9 with TRBJ2-7, with TRBD2 as a possible D gene (5 bases). Trimming took off 5 bases at V and 3 bases at J, with 14 bases between the two ends. Germline assignment: CDR1 SEHNR and CDR2 FQNEAQ (reference sequence). This CDR3 is built from 14 residues. The CDR3 DNA follows: TGTGCCAGCAGCCTGATGGACTTACACTACGAGCAGTACTTC. Its protein product is CASSLMDLHYEQYF.

The V and J genes are TRBV19 and TRBJ1-4; D unresolved. The CDR3 spans 16 residues. CDR1 and CDR2 from the germline V gene are LNHDA and SQIVND (reference sequence). V was clipped by 0 bases and J by 0 bases, with 8 bases between them. CDR3 DNA sequence: TGTGCCAGTAGTATAGATCCGGGAGCAACTAATGAAAAACTGTTTTTT. Translated, it gives CASSIDPGATNEKLFF.

The CDR3 DNA reads as TGCAGTGCTAGAGGGATGACGGGACAGGGGATCACAGATACGCAGTATTTT. It codes for CSARGMTGQGITDTQYF. V usage is TRBV20-1 and J usage is TRBJ2-3; TRBD1 matches 10 bases. The V gene end was trimmed by 1 base and the J gene end by 2 bases; junction bases not matched to a gene: 9. Germline loops: CDR1 DFQATT, CDR2 SNEGSKA (reference sequence). The CDR3 totals 17 residues.

This clonotype was picked up many times. CDR3 loop: CASSLTGTGGTDTQYF. CDR3 coding DNA: TGTGCCAGCAGCTTAACCGGGACAGGGGGGACAGATACGCAGTATTTT. The rearrangement links TRBV7-2 to TRBJ2-3, with 11 bases identical to TRBD1. Trimming cost V 2 bases and J 3 bases; bases outside gene matches: 4. This CDR3 region has 16 residues. CDR1 and CDR2 (germline): SGHTA, FQGNSA.

In DNA, the CDR3 is TGTGCCAGCAGCGGGACAGGGCAGGGAGGCTACACCTTC. Amino acid sequence: CASSGTGQGGYTF. The chain couples TRBV7-2 to TRBJ1-2; the match to TRBD1 covers 9 bases. The germline CDR1 and CDR2 sequences are SGHTA and FQGNSA. J was trimmed by 8 bases and V by 5 bases; bases with no gene match: 6. This CDR3 is built from 13 residues.

In this sample, this clonotype turned up a few times. This chain uses TRBV6-2 or TRBV6-3 with TRBJ1-2, with D possibly TRBD1 on 5 matching bases. CDR3 size: 19 residues. Trimming shortened V by 6 bases and J by 8 bases, and 34 bases separated the two germline ends. CDR1 MNHEY and CDR2 SVGEGT come from the germline V gene. The chain's CDR3 is CASSSLPGRLPLQARGYTF. The CDR3 DNA reads TGTGCCAGCAGCTCCCTGCCGGGACGACTCCCCCTGCAAGCTCGCGGCTACACCTTC.

This clonotype was seen more than once but under ten times. The CDR3 sequence: CASSLAGVTHWADTQYF. In DNA form, the CDR3 reads TGTGCCAGCAGTCTAGCGGGGGTTACCCACTGGGCAGATACGCAGTATTTT. This chain connects TRBV6-1 to TRBJ2-3; 10 bases are a match to TRBD2. Germline V gene sequence: CDR1 MNHNS, CDR2 SASEGT. With 5 bases clipped from V and 4 bases from J, the junction kept 12 bases outside the gene matches. The CDR3 runs to 17 residues.

Only a few counts were recorded for this clonotype. The chain joins TRBV4-1 to TRBJ2-7; D ambiguous. V was clipped by 3 bases and J by 6 bases, with 15 bases between them. CDR1 is MGHRA and CDR2 is YSYEKL in the germline V gene. There are 14 residues in the CDR3. This CDR3 is CASSQPGTSVEQYF. CDR3 coding DNA: TGCGCCAGCAGCCAGCCCGGAACGTCGGTCGAGCAGTACTTC.

The chain uses TRBV7-9 and TRBJ1-6; D perhaps matches TRBD1 (6 bases). Trimming took 2 bases from V and 7 from J, leaving 12 bases between them. CDR3 length: 15 amino acids. Germline loops: CDR1 SEHNR, CDR2 FQNEAQ (reference sequence). CDR3 sequence: CASSLFVQGNSPLHF. In DNA, the CDR3 is TGTGCCAGCAGCTTATTTGTACAGGGAAATTCACCCCTCCACTTT.

This clonotype was picked up a small number of times. V and J are TRBV27 and TRBJ2-1; no clear D gene. This CDR3 is built from 15 residues. V shed 1 base and J shed 0 bases, with 7 bases lying between them. Germline loops: CDR1 MNHEY, CDR2 SMNVEV (reference sequence). The CDR3 nucleotides read TGTGCCAGCAGTTTATGGGTAGGCTCCTACAATGAGCAGTTCTTC. Its translation: CASSLWVGSYNEQFF.

The chain carries TRBV3-1 and TRBJ1-3; tentative D call: TRBD1 (5 bases). CDR3 length: 15 amino acids. V was clipped by 4 bases and J by 2 bases, with 12 bases between them. Per the germline V gene, CDR1 is LGHDT and CDR2 is YNNKEL (reference sequence). In nucleotides, the CDR3 is TGTGCCAGCAGCCGGAGGGGACCGACTGGAAACACCATATATTTT. Its translation is CASSRRGPTGNTIYF.

V usage is TRBV6-1 and J usage is TRBJ2-1, with TRBD2 matching 9 bases. The CDR3 spans 16 residues. V lost 6 bases to trimming and J lost 4 bases; unmatched junction nucleotides: 10. The germline V gene encodes CDR1 MNHNS and CDR2 SASEGT. The CDR3 DNA reads as TGTGCCAGCAGCATACGTAGCGGGAGAATATACAATGAGCAGTTCTTC. It codes for CASSIRSGRIYNEQFF.

V usage is TRBV29-1 and J usage is TRBJ2-2; the match to TRBD1 covers 9 bases. Germline values: CDR1 SQVTM, CDR2 ANQGSEA. The CDR3 runs 15 residues. The J segment lost 1 base and the V segment lost 7 bases, leaving 7 bases of the junction unmatched. The CDR3 loop is CSAGPGQGNTGELFF. The CDR3 DNA is TGCAGCGCAGGACCGGGACAGGGGAACACCGGGGAGCTGTTTTTT.

J is TRBJ2-5 and V is TRBV4-2, with D possibly matching TRBD1 (6 bases). Germline assignment: CDR1 LGHNA and CDR2 YNFKEQ. The V end lost 4 bases, the J end lost 7 bases, and 19 bases lay between the germline ends. CDR3 size: 15 residues. The CDR3 loop is CASSPERQAGGTQYF. CDR3 nucleotide sequence: TGTGCCAGCAGCCCCGAGCGACAGGCCGGAGGGACCCAGTACTTC.

This clonotype was counted between two and nine times. The chain joins TRBV6-5 to TRBJ2-3, with TRBD2 identical over 9 bases. CDR1 and CDR2 (germline): MNHEY, SVGAGI. V trimming: 5 bases; J trimming: 2 bases; junction bases outside the gene matches: 11. This CDR3 is 17 amino acids long. This chain's CDR3 is CASSRRLLAGNTDTQYF. The CDR3 DNA follows: TGTGCCAGCAGTCGACGGCTTCTAGCGGGGAACACAGATACGCAGTATTTT.

V and J are TRBV29-1 and TRBJ2-7; 8 bases fit TRBD1. CDR1 is SQVTM and CDR2 is ANQGSEA in the germline V gene. The CDR3 totals 12 residues. V shed 7 bases and J 5 bases; nucleotides not matched to a gene: 7. The CDR3, as DNA: TGCAGCGCCGGACAGGGTGGGAACGAGCAGTACTTC. Translating it yields CSAGQGGNEQYF.

The chain's CDR3 is CAIGSDGYTF. The CDR3 DNA follows: TGTGCCATCGGGTCGGATGGCTACACCTTC. J is TRBJ1-2 and V is TRBV10-3; no clear D gene. The germline gives CDR1 ENHRY, CDR2 SYGVKD. The V end lost 8 bases, the J end lost 6 bases, and 7 bases lay between the germline ends. This CDR3 has 10 residues.